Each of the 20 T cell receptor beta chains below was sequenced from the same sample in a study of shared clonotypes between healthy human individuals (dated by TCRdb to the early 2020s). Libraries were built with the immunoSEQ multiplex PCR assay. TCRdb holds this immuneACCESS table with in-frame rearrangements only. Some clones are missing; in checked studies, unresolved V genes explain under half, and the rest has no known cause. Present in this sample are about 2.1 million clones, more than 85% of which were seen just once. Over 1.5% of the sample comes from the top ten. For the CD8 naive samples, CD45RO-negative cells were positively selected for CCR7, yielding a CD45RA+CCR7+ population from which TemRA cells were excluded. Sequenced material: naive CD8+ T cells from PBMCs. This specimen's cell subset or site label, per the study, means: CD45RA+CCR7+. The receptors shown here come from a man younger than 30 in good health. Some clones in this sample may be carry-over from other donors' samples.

DNA for the CDR3: TGTGCCAGCAGCCTCTGGCCCCGAGAGACCCAGTACTTC. Its translation is CASSLWPRETQYF. The rearrangement joins TRBV7-2 to TRBJ2-5; D unresolved. This CDR3 region has 13 residues. CDR1 is SGHTA, CDR2 FQGNSA, per germline. The V end was cut by 5 bases, the J end by 4 bases, with 11 bases between.

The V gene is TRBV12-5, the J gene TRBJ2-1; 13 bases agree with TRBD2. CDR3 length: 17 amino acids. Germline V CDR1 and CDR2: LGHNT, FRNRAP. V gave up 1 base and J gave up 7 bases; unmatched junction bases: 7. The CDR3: CASGLGETSGRVNEQFF. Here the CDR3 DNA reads TGTGCTAGTGGTTTGGGTGAAACTAGCGGGAGGGTAAATGAGCAGTTCTTC.

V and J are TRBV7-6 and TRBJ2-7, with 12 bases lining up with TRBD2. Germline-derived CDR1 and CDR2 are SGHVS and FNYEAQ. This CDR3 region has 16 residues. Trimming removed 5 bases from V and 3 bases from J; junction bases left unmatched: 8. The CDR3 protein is CASSLRLAGELYEQYF. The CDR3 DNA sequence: TGTGCCAGCAGCCTAAGACTAGCGGGAGAACTCTACGAGCAGTACTTC.

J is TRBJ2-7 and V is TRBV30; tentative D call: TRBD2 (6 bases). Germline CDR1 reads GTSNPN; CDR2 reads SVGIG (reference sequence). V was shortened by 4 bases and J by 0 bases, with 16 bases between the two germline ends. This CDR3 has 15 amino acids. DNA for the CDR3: TGTGCCTGGAATCCGCCGGGACTGAACTCCTACGAGCAGTACTTC. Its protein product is CAWNPPGLNSYEQYF.

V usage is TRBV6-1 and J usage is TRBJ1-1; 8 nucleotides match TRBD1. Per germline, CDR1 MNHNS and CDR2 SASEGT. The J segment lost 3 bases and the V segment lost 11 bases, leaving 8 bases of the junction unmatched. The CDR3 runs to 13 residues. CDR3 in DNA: TGTGCCGACACGGAGACAGGGGACACTGAAGCTTTCTTT. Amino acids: CADTETGDTEAFF.

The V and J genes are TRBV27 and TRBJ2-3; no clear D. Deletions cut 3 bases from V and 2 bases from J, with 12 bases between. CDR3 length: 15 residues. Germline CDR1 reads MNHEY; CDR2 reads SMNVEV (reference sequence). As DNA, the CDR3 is TGTGCCAGCAGTTTGTTCCGGCCAAACACAGATACGCAGTATTTT. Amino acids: CASSLFRPNTDTQYF.

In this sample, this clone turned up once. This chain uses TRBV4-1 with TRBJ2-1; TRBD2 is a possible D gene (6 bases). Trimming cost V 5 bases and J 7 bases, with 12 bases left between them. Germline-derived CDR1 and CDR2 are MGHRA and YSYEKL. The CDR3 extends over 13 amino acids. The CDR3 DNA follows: TGCGCCAGCAGCACCCTGGCGGGGAATGAGCAGTTCTTC. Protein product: CASSTLAGNEQFF.

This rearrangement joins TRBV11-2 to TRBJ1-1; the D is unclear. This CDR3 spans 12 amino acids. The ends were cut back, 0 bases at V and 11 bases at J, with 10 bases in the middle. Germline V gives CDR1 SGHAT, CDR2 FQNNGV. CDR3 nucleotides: TGTGCCAGCAGCTTAGACGGGTCCCGGGCTTTCTTT. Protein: CASSLDGSRAFF.

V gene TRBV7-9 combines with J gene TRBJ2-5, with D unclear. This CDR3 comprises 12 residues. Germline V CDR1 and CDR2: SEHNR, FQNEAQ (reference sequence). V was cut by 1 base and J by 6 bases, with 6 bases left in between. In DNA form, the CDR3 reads TGTGCCAGCAGCTTAGGTGAAAAGACCCAGTACTTC. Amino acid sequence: CASSLGEKTQYF.

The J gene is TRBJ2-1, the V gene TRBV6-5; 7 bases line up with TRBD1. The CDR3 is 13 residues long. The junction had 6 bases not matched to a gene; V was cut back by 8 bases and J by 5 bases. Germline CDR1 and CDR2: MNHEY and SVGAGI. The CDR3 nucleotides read TGTGCCAGCTGCAAAACAGGGGACAATGAGCAGTTCTTC. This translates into CASCKTGDNEQFF.

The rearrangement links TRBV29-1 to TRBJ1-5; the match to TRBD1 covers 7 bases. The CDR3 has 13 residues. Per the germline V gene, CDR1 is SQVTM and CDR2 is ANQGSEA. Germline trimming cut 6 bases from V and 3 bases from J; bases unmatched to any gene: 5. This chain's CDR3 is CSVPRGVNQPQHF. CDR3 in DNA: TGCAGCGTACCCAGGGGGGTCAATCAGCCCCAGCATTTT.

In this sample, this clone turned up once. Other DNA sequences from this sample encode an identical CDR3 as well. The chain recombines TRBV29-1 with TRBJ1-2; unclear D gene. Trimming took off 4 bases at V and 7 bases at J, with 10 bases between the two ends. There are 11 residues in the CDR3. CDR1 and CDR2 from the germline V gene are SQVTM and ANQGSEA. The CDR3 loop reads CSVGAGVGYTF. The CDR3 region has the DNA TGCAGCGTTGGCGCTGGAGTTGGCTACACCTTC.

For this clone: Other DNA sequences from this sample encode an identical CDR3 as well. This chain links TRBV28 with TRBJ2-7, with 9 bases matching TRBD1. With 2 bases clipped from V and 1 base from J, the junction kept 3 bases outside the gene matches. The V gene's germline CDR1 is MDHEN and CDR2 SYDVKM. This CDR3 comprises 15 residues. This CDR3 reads CASSLGQGRSYEQYF. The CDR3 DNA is TGTGCCAGCAGTTTAGGACAGGGGAGGTCCTACGAGCAGTACTTC.

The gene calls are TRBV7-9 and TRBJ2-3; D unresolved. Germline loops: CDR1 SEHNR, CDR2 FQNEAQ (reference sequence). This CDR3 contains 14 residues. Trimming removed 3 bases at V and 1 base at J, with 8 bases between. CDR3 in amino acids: CASSFWTGTDTQYF. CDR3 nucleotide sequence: TGTGCCAGCAGCTTTTGGACGGGCACAGATACGCAGTATTTT. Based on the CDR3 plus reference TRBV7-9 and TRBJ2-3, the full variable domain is DTGVSQNPRHKITKRGQNVTFRCDPISEHNRLYWYRQTLGQGPEFLTYFQNEAQLEKSRLLSDRFSAERPKGSFSTLEIQRTEQGDSAMYLCASSFWTGTDTQYFGPGTRLTVL.

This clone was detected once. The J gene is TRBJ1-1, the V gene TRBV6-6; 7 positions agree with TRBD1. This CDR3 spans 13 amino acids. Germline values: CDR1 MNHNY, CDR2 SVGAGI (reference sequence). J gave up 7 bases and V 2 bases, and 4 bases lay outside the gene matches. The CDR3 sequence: CASSYETGIEAFF. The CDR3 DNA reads TGTGCCAGCAGTTACGAGACAGGGATTGAAGCTTTCTTT.

In DNA, the CDR3 is TGTGCCAGCTCCCTAGAGGCAGGGGATCCCTACAATGAGCAGTTCTTC. This encodes CASSLEAGDPYNEQFF. This chain uses TRBV27 with TRBJ2-1, with a tentative D call TRBD1 (6 bases). Per the germline V gene, CDR1 is MNHEY and CDR2 is SMNVEV (reference sequence). Trimming cost V 8 bases and J 2 bases, with 19 bases left between them. The CDR3 has 16 amino acids.

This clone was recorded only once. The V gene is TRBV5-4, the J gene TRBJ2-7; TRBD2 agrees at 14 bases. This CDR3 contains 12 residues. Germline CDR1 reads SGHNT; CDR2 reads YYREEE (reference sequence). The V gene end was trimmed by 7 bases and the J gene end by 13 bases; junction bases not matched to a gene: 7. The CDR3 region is CASLGTSGRFYF. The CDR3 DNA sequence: TGTGCCAGCCTGGGGACTAGCGGGAGATTTTACTTC.

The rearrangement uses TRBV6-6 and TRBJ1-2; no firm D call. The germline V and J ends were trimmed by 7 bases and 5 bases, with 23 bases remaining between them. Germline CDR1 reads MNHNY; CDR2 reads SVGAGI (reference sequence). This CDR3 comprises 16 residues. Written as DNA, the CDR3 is TGTGCCAGCACCCAGGTTTCGAGGGCAATAGGGTATGGCTACACCTTC. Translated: CASTQVSRAIGYGYTF.

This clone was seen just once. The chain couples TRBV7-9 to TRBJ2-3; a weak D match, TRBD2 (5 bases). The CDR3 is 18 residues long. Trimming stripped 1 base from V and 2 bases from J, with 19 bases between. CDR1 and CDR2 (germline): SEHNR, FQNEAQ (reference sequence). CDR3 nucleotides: TGTGCCAGCAGCTTAGGTGGGTCAAGAGCGGTAACCACAGATACGCAGTATTTT. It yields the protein CASSLGGSRAVTTDTQYF.

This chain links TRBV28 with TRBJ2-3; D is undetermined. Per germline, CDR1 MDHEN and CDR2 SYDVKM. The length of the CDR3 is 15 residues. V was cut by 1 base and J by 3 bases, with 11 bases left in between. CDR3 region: CASSLYFQATDTQYF. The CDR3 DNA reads TGTGCCAGCAGTTTATATTTCCAGGCTACAGATACGCAGTATTTT.